The 19 T cell receptor beta chains listed next were all sequenced from one sample in a study of beta chain features in type 1 diabetes. Expressed TCRB transcripts were sequenced because the entire RNA isolate underwent reverse transcription. The assay was immunoSEQ multiplex PCR, and TCRdb's table has in-frame clones only and misses some. The sample carries approximately 140,000 clones, roughly 7.2% recorded once. Sequencing was performed on central memory CD4+ T cells from blood. The receptors were gathered from a woman under 40 in good health.

This clone has just a few counts. This chain connects TRBV9 to TRBJ2-7; TRBD2 matches 11 bases. Trimming took 4 bases from V and 7 from J; bases not matched to a gene: 10. The CDR3 has 15 amino acids. Germline values: CDR1 SGDLS, CDR2 YYNGEE. For the CDR3, the DNA is TGTGCCAGCAGCCGATCAACCGGGACTAGCGGAGAGCAGTACTTC. It encodes CASSRSTGTSGEQYF.

The chain is built from TRBV28 and TRBJ2-1, with D possibly being TRBD1 (5 bases). Germline CDR1 and CDR2: MDHEN and SYDVKM. V was cut by 3 bases and J by 13 bases, with 22 bases left in between. CDR3 length: 15 amino acids. The CDR3 reads CASSFSDGVSGRQFF. The CDR3 nucleotides are TGTGCCAGCAGTTTTTCGGATGGAGTGTCAGGGCGCCAGTTCTTC.

This clone showed up just a few times. The chain has TRBV28 and TRBJ1-5; 9 bases align to TRBD1. CDR1 is MDHEN and CDR2 is SYDVKM in the germline V gene. With 3 bases clipped from V and 1 base from J, the junction kept 7 bases outside the gene matches. The CDR3 is 17 amino acids. The CDR3: CASSFWTGVRSNQPQHF. The CDR3 DNA reads as TGTGCCAGCAGTTTTTGGACAGGGGTGAGAAGCAATCAGCCCCAGCATTTT.

The chain uses TRBV5-6 and TRBJ2-5; D is possibly TRBD1 (6 bases). The ends were cut back, 6 bases at V and 5 bases at J, with 17 bases in the middle. The germline V gene encodes CDR1 SGHDT and CDR2 YYEEEE. The CDR3 is 14 amino acids. In DNA, the CDR3 is TGTGCCAGCACGCGGACAGCCCGGATCGAGACCCAGTACTTC. This encodes CASTRTARIETQYF.

A few counts support this clone. V is TRBV30 and J is TRBJ2-2, with 12 bases identical to TRBD1. The V and J ends lost 7 bases and 5 bases, in that order; junction bases with no gene match: 8. Germline CDR1 GTSNPN, CDR2 SVGIG (reference sequence). The CDR3 has 15 amino acids. This CDR3 is CASSGTGGATGELFF. The CDR3 bases are TGTGCCTCCTCCGGGACAGGGGGCGCGACCGGGGAGCTGTTTTTT.

The chain has TRBV7-8 and TRBJ2-2; perhaps TRBD1 as D (5 bases). V gave up 7 bases and J gave up 0 bases, with 12 bases separating them. Germline loops: CDR1 SGHVS, CDR2 FQNEAQ. CDR3 length equals 15 residues. The CDR3 region is CASTKRQTNTGELFF. CDR3 sequence (DNA): TGTGCCAGCACCAAGAGACAGACGAACACCGGGGAGCTGTTTTTT.

This clone was counted between two and nine times. The chain has TRBV12-2 and TRBJ2-1; TRBD1, the D gene given by the table, was not confirmed from the DNA. TRBV12-2 is tagged as a pseudogene. The CDR3 is 17 amino acids. The CDR3 loop reads CASRLGGQVGSYNEQFF. DNA of the CDR3: TGTGCAAGTCGCTTAGGGGGACAGGTGGGCTCCTACAATGAGCAGTTCTTC.

The chain is built from TRBV28 and TRBJ2-7; the match to TRBD1 covers 8 bases. Germline V lookup: CDR1 MDHEN, CDR2 SYDVKM. The CDR3 loop spans 15 amino acids. V shed 5 bases, J shed 0 bases, and the junction held 6 bases outside the gene matches. The CDR3 DNA follows: TGTGCCAGCAGTCAAACGGGACAGGCCTCCTACGAGCAGTACTTC. Its translation: CASSQTGQASYEQYF.

This clone was recorded a few times. V and J are TRBV28 and TRBJ2-1; possible D gene TRBD2, 6 bases. Trimming took 7 bases from V and 9 from J, leaving 19 bases between them. Germline-derived CDR1 and CDR2 are MDHEN and SYDVKM. The CDR3 length is 14 residues. The CDR3 sequence is CASNLPGGLGEQFF. CDR3 DNA: TGTGCCAGCAACCTGCCCGGAGGGTTGGGTGAGCAGTTCTTC. The entire variable domain, with the rest obtained from reference TRBV28 and TRBJ2-1, is as follows: DVKVTQSSRYLVKRTGEKVFLECVQDMDHENMFWYRQDPGLGLRLIYFSYDVKMKEKGDIPEGYSVSREKKERFSLILESASTNQTSMYLCASNLPGGLGEQFFGPGTRLTVL.

Only a few counts were recorded for this clone. The CDR3 DNA is TGTGCCAGCAGCCAAGAAAGACAGGTGGGCACTGAAGCTTTCTTT. Residues: CASSQERQVGTEAFF. The chain combines TRBV14 with TRBJ1-1; tentative D call: TRBD1 (6 bases). CDR1 is SGHDN, CDR2 FVKESK, per germline. The CDR3 contains 15 residues. The V and J ends lost 0 bases and 4 bases respectively, with 12 bases between them.

The gene calls are TRBV19 and TRBJ2-1, with 10 bases that match TRBD2. Germline V gene sequence: CDR1 LNHDA, CDR2 SQIVND (reference sequence). The CDR3 consists of 15 residues. Germline trimming cut 6 bases from V and 8 bases from J; bases unmatched to any gene: 10. In DNA, the CDR3 is TGTGCCAGTAGAGAATCCGGGACTAGCGTTTATGAGCAGTTCTTC. Protein product: CASRESGTSVYEQFF.

CDR3 coding DNA: TGTGCCAGCTCTCCTCAGTCAGACAGCCAAGAGACCCAGTACTTC. This encodes CASSPQSDSQETQYF. The rearrangement joins TRBV18 to TRBJ2-5, with a weak D call TRBD1 (5 bases). The CDR3 has 15 residues. Germline values: CDR1 KGHSH, CDR2 LQKENI. Trimming removed 6 bases at V and 1 base at J, with 15 bases between.

The rearrangement uses TRBV11-2 and TRBJ2-5, with D maybe TRBD1 (8 bases). V was shortened by 8 bases and J by 7 bases, with 29 bases between the two germline ends. CDR3 length equals 17 residues. Germline CDR1 reads SGHAT; CDR2 reads FQNNGV. The CDR3 sequence is CASSEGGRGRGRRTQYF. The CDR3 bases are TGTGCCAGCTCTGAGGGGGGGAGGGGCAGGGGGCGGAGGACCCAGTACTTC.

A few counts support this clone. V is TRBV2 and J is TRBJ2-7, with D possibly TRBD2 on 5 matching bases. This CDR3 has 13 residues. In germline, CDR1 is SNHLY, CDR2 FYNNEI. V shed 6 bases and J shed 2 bases, with 11 bases lying between them. The CDR3: CASRADGTYEQYF. The DNA for the CDR3 is TGTGCCAGCAGGGCGGACGGGACCTACGAGCAGTACTTC.

In DNA, the CDR3 is TGCGCCAGCAGCCGAGAGACAGGGGCGGTTGGCTACACCTTC. This sequence encodes CASSRETGAVGYTF. The chain combines TRBV5-1 with TRBJ1-2; 8 nucleotides line up with TRBD1. The V gene's germline CDR1 is SGHRS and CDR2 YFSETQ. This CDR3 spans 14 amino acids. V lost 4 bases, J lost 7 bases, and 9 bases stayed unmatched.

The J gene is TRBJ2-1, the V gene TRBV9, with D maybe TRBD2 (5 bases). CDR3 length: 14 residues. Trimming removed 3 bases at V and 6 bases at J, with 13 bases between. The germline CDR1 and CDR2 sequences are SGDLS and YYNGEE. The CDR3, as DNA: TGTGCCAGCAGCGCGTCCATCCGGGGCAATGAGCAGTTCTTC. This translates into CASSASIRGNEQFF.

This chain connects TRBV4-2 to TRBJ2-3, with no clear D. CDR1 LGHNA and CDR2 YNFKEQ come from the germline V gene. Trimming cost V 1 base and J 1 base, with 6 bases left between them. The CDR3 has 14 amino acids. The CDR3 sequence is CASSQGLGTDTQYF. The CDR3 DNA sequence: TGTGCCAGCAGCCAAGGGCTTGGCACAGATACGCAGTATTTT.

V is TRBV4-2 and J is TRBJ2-7, with TRBD2 matching 10 bases. The CDR3 is 15 residues long. In germline, CDR1 is LGHNA, CDR2 YNFKEQ. V lost 4 bases to trimming and J lost 2 bases; unmatched junction nucleotides: 5. The CDR3 loop is CASSPGLAVTYEQYF. In DNA, the CDR3 is TGTGCCAGCAGCCCCGGACTAGCGGTGACCTACGAGCAGTACTTC.

The J gene is TRBJ2-7, the V gene TRBV7-8; perhaps TRBD1 as D (6 bases). The CDR3 is 14 residues long. V lost 3 bases and J lost 0, with 9 bases in between. From germline, CDR1 is SGHVS and CDR2 FQNEAQ. In DNA, the CDR3 is TGTGCCAGCAGCTTCGGGACATCCTCCTACGAGCAGTACTTC. It specifies CASSFGTSSYEQYF.